One sample yielded the 29 T cell receptor beta chains listed below, sequenced in a study of immune evolution from preneoplasia to lung adenocarcinoma. Produced via immunoSEQ multiplex PCR; TCRdb's table is partial and in-frame only. The sample records about 4,900 clones, over 75% being singletons. The sample consisted of FFPE invasive lung adenocarcinoma tissue. These receptors were collected from a person aged 50 to 59 with lung adenocarcinoma.

The chain carries TRBV6-5 and TRBJ2-1, with 9 bases that match TRBD2. The V segment lost 8 bases and the J segment 4 bases; nucleotides outside the gene matches: 9. Germline CDR1 reads MNHEY; CDR2 reads SVGAGI. The CDR3 is 15 amino acids. CDR3 nucleotides: TGTGCCAGCCACCCCGGACTAGCGAATTACAATGAGCAGTTCTTC. Translating it yields CASHPGLANYNEQFF.

Remarks on this clone: The junction departs from the called germline gene at one end, perhaps through a read error. The rearrangement joins TRBV29-1 to TRBJ1-2; D gene ambiguous. Germline V gene sequence: CDR1 SQVTM, CDR2 ANQGSEA. This CDR3 spans 8 amino acids. CDR3 nucleotides: TGCAGCGTTGAAACCGGGAGCTTC. Amino acids: CSVETGSF.

J is TRBJ2-2 and V is TRBV2, with 9 bases identical to TRBD1. Germline lookup yields CDR1 SNHLY and CDR2 FYNNEI. The CDR3 is made up of 15 amino acids. Trimming removed 6 bases from V and 2 bases from J; junction bases left unmatched: 4. The CDR3 DNA reads TGTGCCAGCAGCCGGGACAGGGTTAACACCGGGGAGCTGTTTTTT. This sequence encodes CASSRDRVNTGELFF.

The chain links TRBV18 to TRBJ2-5, with a tentative D call TRBD1 (6 bases). Trimming removed 9 bases at V and 1 base at J, with 12 bases between. Germline-derived CDR1 and CDR2 are KGHSH and LQKENI. The CDR3 runs to 13 residues. CDR3 DNA: TGTGCCAGTCGACAGGTTTCCCAAGAGACCCAGTACTTC. Translating it yields CASRQVSQETQYF. Variable domain in full (rest from reference TRBV18 and TRBJ2-5): NAGVMQNPRHLVRRRGQEARLRCSPMKGHSHVYWYRQLPEEGLKFMVYLQKENIIDESGMPKERFSAEFPKEGPSILRIQQVVRGDSAAYFCASRQVSQETQYFGPGTRLLVL.

The CDR3 region has the DNA TGTGCCATTTACAGGGCGGGTTTCACTGAAGCTTTCTTT. It translates to CAIYRAGFTEAFF. The gene calls are TRBV6-1 and TRBJ1-1, with D possibly matching TRBD1 (6 bases). The CDR3 extends over 13 amino acids. The V end was cut by 10 bases, the J end by 4 bases, with 16 bases between. Per the germline V gene, CDR1 is MNHNS and CDR2 is SASEGT.

The sample holds one count of this clone. The chain links TRBV29-1 to TRBJ2-1, with 7 bases matching TRBD2. This CDR3 is built from 15 residues. In germline, CDR1 is SQVTM, CDR2 ANQGSEA. J was trimmed by 0 bases and V by 6 bases; bases with no gene match: 8. The DNA for the CDR3 is TGCAGCGTCAAAACAACTAGCGTCTCCTACAATGAGCAGTTCTTC. Translation: CSVKTTSVSYNEQFF.

The J gene is TRBJ2-1, the V gene TRBV7-2; a weak D match, TRBD2 (6 bases). From germline, CDR1 is SGHTA and CDR2 FQGNSA. This CDR3 contains 16 residues. V dropped 0 bases and J dropped 7 bases, with 16 bases sitting between them. The CDR3 region is CASSLAHGGISNEQFF. Here the CDR3 DNA reads TGTGCCAGCAGCTTAGCGCACGGAGGGATTTCAAATGAGCAGTTCTTC.

The chain has TRBV7-9 and TRBJ2-3; D gene uncertain. Trimming took off 2 bases at V and 5 bases at J, with 5 bases between the two ends. The germline V gene has CDR1 SEHNR and CDR2 FQNEAQ (reference sequence). The CDR3 has 12 residues. The CDR3 loop reads CASSLSGDTQYF. In nucleotides, the CDR3 is TGTGCCAGCAGCTTATCGGGAGATACGCAGTATTTT. The whole variable domain, remainder taken from reference TRBV7-9 and TRBJ2-3, is DTGVSQNPRHKITKRGQNVTFRCDPISEHNRLYWYRQTLGQGPEFLTYFQNEAQLEKSRLLSDRFSAERPKGSFSTLEIQRTEQGDSAMYLCASSLSGDTQYFGPGTRLTVL.

This rearrangement joins TRBV5-4 to TRBJ2-2, with 9 bases identical to TRBD1. Germline V lookup: CDR1 SGHNT, CDR2 YYREEE (reference sequence). With V trimmed by 0 bases and J by 7 bases, 7 bases remained unmatched. The CDR3 is made up of 16 amino acids. The CDR3 is CASSLVTGGSFGELFF. CDR3 in DNA: TGTGCCAGCAGCTTGGTTACAGGGGGCTCGTTCGGGGAGCTGTTTTTT.

The J gene is TRBJ1-5, the V gene TRBV28; D not resolved. Trimming left V 7 bases short and J 1 base short, with 17 bases between. CDR1 and CDR2 from the germline V gene are MDHEN and SYDVKM. The CDR3 is 16 amino acids. In DNA, the CDR3 is TGTGCCAGCAATCCCGCCCGGGGTTGGAGCAATCAGCCCCAGCATTTT. Its translation: CASNPARGWSNQPQHF.

The CDR3 sequence: CASSRRSSYEQYF. The CDR3 DNA reads TGTGCCAGCAGTCGTAGGAGCTCCTACGAGCAGTACTTC. The chain carries TRBV6-5 and TRBJ2-7; D gene ambiguous. The ends were cut back, 5 bases at V and 0 bases at J, with 8 bases in the middle. Germline V gene data show CDR1 as MNHEY and CDR2 as SVGAGI. The length of the CDR3 is 13 residues.

V gene TRBV5-1 combines with J gene TRBJ2-1; D call uncertain. Germline V gives CDR1 SGHRS, CDR2 YFSETQ. The length of the CDR3 is 16 residues. Trimming left V 2 bases short and J 0 bases short, with 12 bases between. The CDR3 sequence: CASSFYRASSYNEQFF. In DNA, the CDR3 is TGCGCCAGCAGCTTTTATAGGGCATCCTCCTACAATGAGCAGTTCTTC.

The rearrangement uses TRBV5-6 and TRBJ1-5, with 7 bases matching TRBD1. Germline loops: CDR1 SGHDT, CDR2 YYEEEE. V dropped 5 bases and J dropped 2; count of bases not matched to a gene: 10. The CDR3 consists of 16 residues. The chain's CDR3 is CASSRNRGAGNQPQHF. CDR3 nucleotides: TGTGCCAGCAGTCGAAACAGGGGAGCGGGCAATCAGCCCCAGCATTTT.

The CDR3 DNA reads as TGCAGCGTTGAAGGGGTAGGGGGCCGGGGCGGGAGGGCCTACAATGAGCAGTTCTTC. It is translated as CSVEGVGGRGGRAYNEQFF. This chain uses TRBV29-1 with TRBJ2-1, with TRBD2 matching over 9 bases. CDR1 and CDR2 (germline): SQVTM, ANQGSEA. The CDR3 runs to 19 residues. V lost 1 base and J lost 2; bases outside the gene matches: 15.

Remarks on this clone: An end of the junction differs from the germline gene, which may be a read error. This chain joins TRBV7-7 and TRBJ2-7; a weak D match, TRBD2 (6 bases). The CDR3 is made up of 15 amino acids. Germline V lookup: CDR1 SSHAT, CDR2 FNYEAQ (reference sequence). The CDR3 DNA reads TGTGCTAGCAGCATAGATACTGGGACTTTCGGAAAGCAGTACTTC. Translation: CASSIDTGTFGKQYF.

This chain joins TRBV27 and TRBJ1-2, with TRBD1 as a possible D gene (6 bases). The CDR3 contains 16 residues. Trimming left V 0 bases short and J 6 bases short, with 17 bases between. CDR1 and CDR2 (germline): MNHEY, SMNVEV (reference sequence). Here the CDR3 DNA reads TGTGCCAGCAGTTTATCCGGGACAAATACTCTAAATGGCTACACCTTC. Protein product: CASSLSGTNTLNGYTF.

This clone was seen only a few times. This chain links TRBV5-1 with TRBJ2-1, with a tentative D call TRBD1 (7 bases). V lost 4 bases, J lost 1 base, and 21 bases lay in between. This CDR3 is 18 amino acids long. The germline gives CDR1 SGHRS, CDR2 YFSETQ. The CDR3 here is CASSPDRSRRGSYNEQFF. The CDR3 DNA reads as TGCGCCAGCAGCCCGGACAGGAGCAGACGGGGGTCCTACAATGAGCAGTTCTTC.

This sequence joins TRBV15 and TRBJ2-1, with 9 bases matching TRBD1. With V trimmed by 1 base and J by 7 bases, 5 bases remained unmatched. CDR1 is LNHNV, CDR2 YYDKDF, per germline (reference sequence). The CDR3 extends over 15 amino acids. The CDR3 region is CATSRAGQGTNEQFF. The CDR3 DNA reads TGTGCCACCAGCAGAGCCGGACAGGGGACAAATGAGCAGTTCTTC.

V gene TRBV29-1 combines with J gene TRBJ2-7; D gene uncertain. CDR3 length: 10 residues. V was trimmed by 3 bases and J by 3 bases, leaving 3 bases between them. Per the germline V gene, CDR1 is SQVTM and CDR2 is ANQGSEA. This CDR3 reads CSVEDYEQYF. CDR3 bases: TGCAGCGTTGAGGACTACGAGCAGTACTTC.

The rearrangement links TRBV10-2 to TRBJ2-3; 8 nucleotides line up with TRBD1. J was trimmed by 0 bases and V by 7 bases; bases with no gene match: 3. The germline gives CDR1 WSHSY, CDR2 SAAADI. The CDR3 runs to 14 residues. CDR3 sequence: CASIRGPSTDTQYF. The DNA for the CDR3 is TGCGCCAGCATCAGGGGGCCTAGCACAGATACGCAGTATTTT.

The V and J genes are TRBV23-1 and TRBJ2-7, with a tentative D call TRBD2 (6 bases). TRBV23-1 is assigned to the ORF class and has an uncertain function. Trimming took 2 bases from V and 3 from J, leaving 11 bases between them. The CDR3 runs 14 residues. The CDR3 protein is CASSQEGLHYEQYF. The CDR3, as DNA: TGCGCCAGCAGTCAAGAGGGACTGCACTACGAGCAGTACTTC.

The chain has TRBV5-8 and TRBJ2-7; D is perhaps TRBD1 (6 bases). The V end was cut by 4 bases, the J end by 0 bases, with 14 bases between. The CDR3 consists of 15 residues. Germline loops: CDR1 SGHTS, CDR2 YDEGEE. CDR3 residues: CASSRNRDGSYEQYF. The CDR3 nucleotides are TGTGCCAGCAGCCGTAACAGGGATGGCTCCTACGAGCAGTACTTC.

This chain joins TRBV27 and TRBJ1-1; D is possibly TRBD1 (6 bases). Deletions cut 2 bases from V and 1 base from J, with 8 bases between. Germline V lookup: CDR1 MNHEY, CDR2 SMNVEV (reference sequence). CDR3 length equals 14 residues. The CDR3 bases are TGTGCCAGCAGTTTACGGGGGGCGAACACTGAAGCTTTCTTT. Residues: CASSLRGANTEAFF.

The genes are TRBV29-1 and TRBJ2-7; D may be TRBD1 (5 bases). V was trimmed by 3 bases and J by 0 bases, leaving 12 bases between them. CDR1 and CDR2 from the germline V gene are SQVTM and ANQGSEA. The CDR3 totals 14 residues. The CDR3 spells CSVETAQSSYEQYF. The CDR3 bases are TGCAGCGTTGAGACAGCGCAGAGCTCCTACGAGCAGTACTTC.

The CDR3 sequence: CASSRGLAGSYEQYF. Written as DNA, the CDR3 is TGCGCCAGCAGCCGGGGACTCGCCGGCTCATACGAGCAGTACTTC. J is TRBJ2-7 and V is TRBV4-3; D is possibly TRBD2 (6 bases). The germline V gene encodes CDR1 LGHNA and CDR2 YSLEER. This CDR3 has 15 residues. V was cut by 4 bases and J by 4 bases, with 17 bases left in between.

The genes are TRBV9 and TRBJ2-1; no clear D. Trimming left V 1 base short and J 2 bases short, with 10 bases between. Germline values: CDR1 SGDLS, CDR2 YYNGEE. The CDR3 spans 15 residues. The CDR3 bases are TGTGCCAGCAGCGTATTTCACCAACCCTACAATGAGCAGTTCTTC. This encodes CASSVFHQPYNEQFF.

This clone was observed once. This chain connects TRBV2 to TRBJ2-7; TRBD1 matches at 8 bases. CDR1 is SNHLY, CDR2 FYNNEI, per germline. The J segment lost 3 bases and the V segment lost 11 bases, leaving 12 bases of the junction unmatched. This CDR3 has 14 amino acids. The CDR3 DNA is TGTGCCGGGTCGGGTGGACAGGGAAACTACGAGCAGTACTTC. Translated, it gives CAGSGGQGNYEQYF.

CDR3 residues: CASSVGLQSNTEAFF. CDR3 in DNA: TGTGCCAGCAGCGTAGGATTACAGTCGAACACTGAAGCTTTCTTT. The rearrangement links TRBV9 to TRBJ1-1; D call uncertain. Germline V gene lookup returns CDR1 SGDLS and CDR2 YYNGEE. The CDR3 is made up of 15 amino acids. V lost 0 bases to trimming and J lost 1 base, with 10 bases between them.

The rearrangement links TRBV4-1 to TRBJ2-7, with no clear D. V shed 0 bases and J shed 5 bases, with 11 bases lying between them. The CDR3 has 14 amino acids. Germline CDR1 and CDR2: MGHRA and YSYEKL. The CDR3 spells CASSQDLGWDEQYF. CDR3 sequence (DNA): TGCGCCAGCAGCCAAGATTTGGGGTGGGACGAGCAGTACTTC.